Sequencing of this T cell receptor (beta chain) was carried out in a study of T cells in Graves' hyperthyroidism and ophthalmopathy. General observations from the study: The majority of expanded thyroid clonotypes above 0.001 also appeared in blood. Separating ophthalmopathy from stable hyperthyroidism was achieved by a 13 V-J model.

Hyperthyroidism patients were newly diagnosed, had disease duration under 2 months, and were aged 18 to 65 years. Uncontrolled infections, other autoimmune diseases, pregnancy or lactation led to exclusion of patients. RNA transcripts served as the template for amplifying TCR beta CDR3 regions. The primer set for the first-round RT-PCR of the TCR CDR3 was HTBI. TCRdb recomputed calls from the multiplex PCR reads with MiXCR, one row per CDR3 protein. The sample holds a few hundred thousand distinct CDR3 sequences, under 25% seen once. V was clipped by 7 bases and J by 2 bases, with 17 bases between them. CDR3 length: 16 residues. This clonotype appeared a few times. The target antigen is unknown.

This receptor was taken from a woman in her fifties or sixties with Graves' hyperthyroidism. The source material was blood. The chain employs TRBV12-3 or TRBV12-4 and TRBJ1-4; a possible D gene is TRBD1 (6 bases). DNA of the CDR3: TGTGCCAGCAAAAACGAGGGGGTATCGACTAATGAAAAACTGTTTTTT. Residues: CASKNEGVSTNEKLFF.